This T cell receptor (beta chain) was retrieved from a study of response to subunit inactivated influenza vaccine. TCRdb fed the RT-PCR reads into MiXCR, producing one record per CDR3 protein. The repertoire holds 750,000 to 850,000 distinct CDR3 sequences, with about 18% as singletons. The TCR comes from a man aged 50 to 59 who received an inactivated influenza vaccine. The specimen comprised PBMCs from blood, sampled roughly 5 days after vaccination.

For the CDR3, the DNA is TGTGCCAGCAGTTATCGAACAGGGGGCGATCCCCCCTACGAGCAGTACTTC. This encodes CASSYRTGGDPPYEQYF. This rearrangement joins TRBV6-5 to TRBJ2-7; 9 nucleotides align to TRBD1. The CDR3 sequence is 17 residues long. The V segment lost 3 bases and the J segment 2 bases; nucleotides outside the gene matches: 11. CDR1 and CDR2 from the germline V gene are MNHEY and SVGAGI.